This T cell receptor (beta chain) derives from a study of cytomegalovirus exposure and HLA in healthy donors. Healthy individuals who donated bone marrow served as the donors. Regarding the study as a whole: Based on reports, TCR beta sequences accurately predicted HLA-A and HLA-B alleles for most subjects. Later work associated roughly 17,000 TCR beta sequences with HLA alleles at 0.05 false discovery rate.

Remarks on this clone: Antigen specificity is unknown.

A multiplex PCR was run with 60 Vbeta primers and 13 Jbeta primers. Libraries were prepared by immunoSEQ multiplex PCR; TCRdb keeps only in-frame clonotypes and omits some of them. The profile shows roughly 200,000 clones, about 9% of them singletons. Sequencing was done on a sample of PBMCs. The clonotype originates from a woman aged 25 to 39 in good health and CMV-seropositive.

CDR3 DNA: TGCAGTGCAAAGACAGTCAATGAGCAGTTCTTC. The encoded protein is CSAKTVNEQFF. The V gene is TRBV20-1, the J gene TRBJ2-1; D may be TRBD1 (5 bases). The V gene lost 6 bases and the J gene lost 6 bases, with 9 bases spanning the gap. Germline-derived CDR1 and CDR2 are DFQATT and SNEGSKA (reference sequence). The CDR3 length is 11 residues.